The entry below gives a single T cell receptor (beta chain) sequence along with its context. These data belong to a study of CD8+ T cells in alopecia areata. Background on the study: Treated patients were scored for severity by percent of scalp affected.

Described treatment: oral pan-JAK inhibitor, 5-10 mg twice daily. After removal of 1 base from V and 5 bases from J, the junction contained 4 bases not matched to a gene. The CDR3 has 15 amino acids. Germline values: CDR1 SGDLS, CDR2 YYNGEE. Once RNA had been extracted, it was reverse transcribed into cDNA to act as the sequencing template. Repertoires were generated with immunoSEQ multiplex PCR, while TCRdb's copy carries only in-frame clones and drops some. The sample records over 150,000 clones, roughly 50% being singletons. J is TRBJ2-1 and V is TRBV9; 9 bases are a match to TRBD1. The receptor's source is a human donor with alopecia areata. The starting material was CD4+ T cells sorted from blood, obtained at week 24, from a patient treated with tofacitinib. Here the CDR3 DNA reads TGTGCCAGCAGCGTAAAACAGGGGGCGGACAATGAGCAGTTCTTC. Encoded protein: CASSVKQGADNEQFF.